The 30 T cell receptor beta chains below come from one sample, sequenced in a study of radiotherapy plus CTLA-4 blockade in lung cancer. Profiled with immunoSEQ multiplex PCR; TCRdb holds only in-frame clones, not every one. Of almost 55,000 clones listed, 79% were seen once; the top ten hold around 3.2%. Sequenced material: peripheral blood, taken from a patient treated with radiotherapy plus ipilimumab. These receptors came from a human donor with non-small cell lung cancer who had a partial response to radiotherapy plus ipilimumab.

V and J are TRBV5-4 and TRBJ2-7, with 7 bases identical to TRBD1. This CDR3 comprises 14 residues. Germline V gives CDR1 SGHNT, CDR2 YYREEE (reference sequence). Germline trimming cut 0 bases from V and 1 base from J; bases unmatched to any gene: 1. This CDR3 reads CASSLGDRSYEQYF. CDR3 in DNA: TGTGCCAGCAGCTTGGGGGACAGATCCTACGAGCAGTACTTC.

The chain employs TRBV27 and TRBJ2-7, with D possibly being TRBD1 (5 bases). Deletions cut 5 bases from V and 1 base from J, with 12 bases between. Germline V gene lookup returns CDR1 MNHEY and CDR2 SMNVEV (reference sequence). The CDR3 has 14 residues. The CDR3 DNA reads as TGTGCCAGCAGTGCTACTACAGGTTCCTACGAGCAGTACTTC. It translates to CASSATTGSYEQYF.

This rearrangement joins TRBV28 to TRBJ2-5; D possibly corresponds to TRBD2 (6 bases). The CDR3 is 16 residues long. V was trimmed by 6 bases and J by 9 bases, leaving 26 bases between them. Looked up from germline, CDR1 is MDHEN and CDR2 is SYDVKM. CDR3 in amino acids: CASRGTMGRPQGAQYF. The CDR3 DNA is TGTGCCAGCAGGGGAACAATGGGGAGGCCCCAAGGGGCCCAGTACTTC.

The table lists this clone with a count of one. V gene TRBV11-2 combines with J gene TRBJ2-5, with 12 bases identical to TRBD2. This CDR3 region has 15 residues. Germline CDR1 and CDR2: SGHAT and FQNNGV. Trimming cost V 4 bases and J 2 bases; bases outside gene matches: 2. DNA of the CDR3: TGTGCCAGCAGCTACACTAGCGGGGGGCAAGAGACCCAGTACTTC. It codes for CASSYTSGGQETQYF.

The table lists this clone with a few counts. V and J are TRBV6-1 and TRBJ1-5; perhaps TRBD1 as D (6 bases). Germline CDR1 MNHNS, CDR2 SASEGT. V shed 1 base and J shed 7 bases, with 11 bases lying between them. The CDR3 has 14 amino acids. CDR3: CASSEVGGVQPQHF. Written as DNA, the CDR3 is TGTGCCAGCAGTGAAGTTGGGGGCGTACAGCCCCAGCATTTT.

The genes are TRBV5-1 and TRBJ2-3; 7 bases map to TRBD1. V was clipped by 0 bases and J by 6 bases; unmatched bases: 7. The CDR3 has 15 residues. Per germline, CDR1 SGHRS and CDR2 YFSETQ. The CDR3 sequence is CASSLVAGGADTQYF. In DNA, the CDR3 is TGCGCCAGCAGCTTGGTCGCAGGGGGTGCCGATACGCAGTATTTT.

The CDR3, as DNA: TGTGCCAGCAGCTTGAAGGGGGCGCTTCGGGTGGCCCAGTACTTC. Its translation is CASSLKGALRVAQYF. The chain links TRBV5-8 to TRBJ2-5; 7 positions match TRBD1. This CDR3 is 15 amino acids long. J gave up 9 bases and V 1 base, and 12 bases lay outside the gene matches. From germline, CDR1 is SGHTS and CDR2 YDEGEE.

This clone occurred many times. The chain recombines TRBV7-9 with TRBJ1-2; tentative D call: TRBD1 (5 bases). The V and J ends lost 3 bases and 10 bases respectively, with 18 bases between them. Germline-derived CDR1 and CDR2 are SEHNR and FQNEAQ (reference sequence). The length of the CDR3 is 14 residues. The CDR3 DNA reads TGTGCCAGCAGCTTGGGGGGGATGGGAGTGGACTACACCTTC. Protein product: CASSLGGMGVDYTF.

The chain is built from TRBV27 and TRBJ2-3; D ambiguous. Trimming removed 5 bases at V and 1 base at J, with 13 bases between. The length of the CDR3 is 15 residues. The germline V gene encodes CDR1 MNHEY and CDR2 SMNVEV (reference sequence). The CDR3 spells CASSRSRLGTDTQYF. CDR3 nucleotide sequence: TGTGCCAGCAGTAGAAGCCGGTTGGGCACAGATACGCAGTATTTT.

The CDR3: CASSPGTSLGTDTQYF. DNA for the CDR3: TGTGCCAGCAGCCCCGGGACTAGCCTAGGCACAGATACGCAGTATTTT. The chain uses TRBV11-2 and TRBJ2-3, with 9 bases aligning to TRBD2. Germline CDR1 is SGHAT and CDR2 is FQNNGV. CDR3 size: 16 residues. After removal of 5 bases from V and 1 base from J, the junction contained 7 bases not matched to a gene.

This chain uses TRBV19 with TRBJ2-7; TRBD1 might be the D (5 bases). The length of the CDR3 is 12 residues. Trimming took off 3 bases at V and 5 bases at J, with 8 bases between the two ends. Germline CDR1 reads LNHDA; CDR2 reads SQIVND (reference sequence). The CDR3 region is CASSMGLDEQYF. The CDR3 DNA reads TGTGCCAGTAGTATGGGGCTGGACGAGCAGTACTTC.

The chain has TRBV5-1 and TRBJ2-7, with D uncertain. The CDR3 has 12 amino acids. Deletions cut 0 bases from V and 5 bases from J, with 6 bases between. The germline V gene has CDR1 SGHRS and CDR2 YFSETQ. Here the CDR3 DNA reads TGCGCCAGCAGCTTGGACAGAAACGAGCAGTACTTC. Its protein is CASSLDRNEQYF.

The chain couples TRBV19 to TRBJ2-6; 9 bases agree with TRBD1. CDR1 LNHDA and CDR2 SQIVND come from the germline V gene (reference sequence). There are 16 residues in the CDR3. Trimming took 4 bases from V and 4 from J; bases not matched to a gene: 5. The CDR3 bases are TGTGCCAGTAGTAGCACAGGGGGCTCCGGGGCCAACGTCCTGACTTTC. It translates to CASSSTGGSGANVLTF. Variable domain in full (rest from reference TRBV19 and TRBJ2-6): DGGITQSPKYLFRKEGQNVTLSCEQNLNHDAMYWYRQDPGQGLRLIYYSQIVNDFQKGDIAEGYSVSREKKESFPLTVTSAQKNPTAFYLCASSSTGGSGANVLTFGAGSRLTVL.

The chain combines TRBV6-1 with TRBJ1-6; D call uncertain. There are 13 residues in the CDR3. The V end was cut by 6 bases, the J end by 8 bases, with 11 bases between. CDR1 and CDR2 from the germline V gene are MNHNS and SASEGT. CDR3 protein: CASRLPTHSPLHF. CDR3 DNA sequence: TGTGCCAGCAGACTCCCCACCCATTCACCCCTCCACTTT.

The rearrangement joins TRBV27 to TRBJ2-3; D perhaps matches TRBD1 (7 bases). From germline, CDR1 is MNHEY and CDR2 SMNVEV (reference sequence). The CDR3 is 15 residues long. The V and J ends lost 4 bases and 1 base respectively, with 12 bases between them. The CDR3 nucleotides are TGTGCCAGCAGTTGGGGAGGACAGGGCACAGATACGCAGTATTTT. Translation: CASSWGGQGTDTQYF.

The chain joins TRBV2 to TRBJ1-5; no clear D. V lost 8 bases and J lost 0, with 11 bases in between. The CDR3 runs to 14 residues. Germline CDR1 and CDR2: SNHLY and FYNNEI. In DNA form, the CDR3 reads TGTGCCAGCTTCGCAGGCCCTAGCAATCAGCCCCAGCATTTT. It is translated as CASFAGPSNQPQHF.

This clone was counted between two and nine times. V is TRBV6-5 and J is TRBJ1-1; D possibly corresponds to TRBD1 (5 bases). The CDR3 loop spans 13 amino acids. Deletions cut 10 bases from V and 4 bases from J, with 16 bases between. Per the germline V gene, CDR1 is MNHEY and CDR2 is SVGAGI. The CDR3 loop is CAIKGSWSTEAFF. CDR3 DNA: TGTGCCATCAAGGGGTCCTGGAGCACTGAAGCTTTCTTT.

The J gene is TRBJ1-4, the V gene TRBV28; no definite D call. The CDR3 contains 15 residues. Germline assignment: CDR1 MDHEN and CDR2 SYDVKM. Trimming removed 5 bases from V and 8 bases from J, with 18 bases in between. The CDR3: CASSTWGAVDEKLFF. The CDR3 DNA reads TGTGCCAGCAGTACCTGGGGAGCCGTGGACGAAAAACTGTTTTTT.

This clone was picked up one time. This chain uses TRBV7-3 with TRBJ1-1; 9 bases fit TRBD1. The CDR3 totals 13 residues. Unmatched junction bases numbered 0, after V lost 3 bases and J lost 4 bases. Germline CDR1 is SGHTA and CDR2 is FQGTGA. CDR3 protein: CASSLDRGTEAFF. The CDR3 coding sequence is TGTGCCAGCAGCTTGGACAGGGGCACTGAAGCTTTCTTT. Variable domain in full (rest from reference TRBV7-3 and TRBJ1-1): GAGVSQTPSNKVTEKGKYVELRCDPISGHTALYWYRQSLGQGPEFLIYFQGTGAADDSGLPNDRFFAVRPEGSVSTLKIQRTERGDSAVYLCASSLDRGTEAFFGQGTRLTVV.

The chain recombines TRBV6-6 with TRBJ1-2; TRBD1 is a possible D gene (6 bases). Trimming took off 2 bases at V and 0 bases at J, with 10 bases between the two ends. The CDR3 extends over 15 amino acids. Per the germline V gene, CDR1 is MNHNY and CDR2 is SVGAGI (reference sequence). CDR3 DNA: TGTGCCAGCAGTTACGGGACACGGACTAACTATGGCTACACCTTC. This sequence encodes CASSYGTRTNYGYTF.

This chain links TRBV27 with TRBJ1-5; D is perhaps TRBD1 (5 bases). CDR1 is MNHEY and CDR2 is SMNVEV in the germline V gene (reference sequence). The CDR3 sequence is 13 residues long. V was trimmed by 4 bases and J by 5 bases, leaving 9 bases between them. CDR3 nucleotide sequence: TGTGCCAGCAGTTCCCAGGGATATCAGCCCCAGCATTTT. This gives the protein CASSSQGYQPQHF.

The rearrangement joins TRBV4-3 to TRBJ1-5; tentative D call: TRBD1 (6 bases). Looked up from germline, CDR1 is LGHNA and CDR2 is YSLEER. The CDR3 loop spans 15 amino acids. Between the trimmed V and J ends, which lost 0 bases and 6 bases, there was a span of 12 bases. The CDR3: CASSQDGGPSQPQHF. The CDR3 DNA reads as TGCGCCAGCAGCCAAGATGGGGGCCCCAGTCAGCCCCAGCATTTT.

The CDR3 nucleotides read TGTGCCAGCTCAACCCGGACAGGGGGGATCGGGGAGCTGTTTTTT. It encodes CASSTRTGGIGELFF. The chain has TRBV18 and TRBJ2-2; 10 positions match TRBD1. The ends lost 5 bases at V and 7 bases at J; junction bases unmatched: 7. Germline V gives CDR1 KGHSH, CDR2 LQKENI. The CDR3 is 15 residues long. Drawing the rest from reference TRBV18 and TRBJ2-2, the complete variable domain is NAGVMQNPRHLVRRRGQEARLRCSPMKGHSHVYWYRQLPEEGLKFMVYLQKENIIDESGMPKERFSAEFPKEGPSILRIQQVVRGDSAAYFCASSTRTGGIGELFFGEGSRLTVL.

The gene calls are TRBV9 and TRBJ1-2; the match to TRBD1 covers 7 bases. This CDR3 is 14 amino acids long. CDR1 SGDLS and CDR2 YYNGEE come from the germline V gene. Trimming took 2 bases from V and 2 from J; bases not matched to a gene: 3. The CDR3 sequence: CASSVGTANYGYTF. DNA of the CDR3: TGTGCCAGCAGCGTGGGGACAGCCAACTATGGCTACACCTTC.

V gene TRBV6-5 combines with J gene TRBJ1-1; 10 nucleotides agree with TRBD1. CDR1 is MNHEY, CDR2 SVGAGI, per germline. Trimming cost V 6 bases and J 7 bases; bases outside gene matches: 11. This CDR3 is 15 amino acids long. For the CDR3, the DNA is TGTGCCAGCAGCCAAAGGACAGGGGGTTATGGTGAAGCTTTCTTT. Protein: CASSQRTGGYGEAFF.

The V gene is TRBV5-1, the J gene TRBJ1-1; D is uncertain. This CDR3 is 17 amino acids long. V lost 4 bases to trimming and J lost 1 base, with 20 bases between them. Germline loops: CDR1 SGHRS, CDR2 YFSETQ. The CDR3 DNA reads TGCGCCAGCAGCCCCGGTGGTAACCCCACGGGGAACACTGAAGCTTTCTTT. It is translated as CASSPGGNPTGNTEAFF.

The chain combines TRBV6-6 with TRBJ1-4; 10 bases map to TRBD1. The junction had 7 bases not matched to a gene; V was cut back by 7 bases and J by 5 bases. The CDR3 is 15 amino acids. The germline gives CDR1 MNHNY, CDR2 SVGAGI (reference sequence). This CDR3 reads CASTRRTGGNEKLFF. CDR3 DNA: TGTGCCAGCACCAGAAGGACAGGGGGGAATGAAAAACTGTTTTTT.

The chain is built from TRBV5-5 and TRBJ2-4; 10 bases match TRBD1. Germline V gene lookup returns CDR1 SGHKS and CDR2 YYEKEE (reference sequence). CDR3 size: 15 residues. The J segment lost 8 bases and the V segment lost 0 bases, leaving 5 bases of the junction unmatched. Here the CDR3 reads CASSLEGQGRHIQYF. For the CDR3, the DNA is TGTGCCAGCAGCTTGGAGGGACAGGGGAGACACATTCAGTACTTC. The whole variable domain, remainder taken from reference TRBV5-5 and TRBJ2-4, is DAGVTQSPTHLIKTRGQQVTLRCSPISGHKSVSWYQQVLGQGPQFIFQYYEKEERGRGNFPDRFSARQFPNYSSELNVNALLLGDSALYLCASSLEGQGRHIQYFGAGTRLSVL.

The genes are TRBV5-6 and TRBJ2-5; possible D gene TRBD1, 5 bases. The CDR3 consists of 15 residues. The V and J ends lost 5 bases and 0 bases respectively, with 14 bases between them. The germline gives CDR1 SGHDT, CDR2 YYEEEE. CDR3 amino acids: CASRPLDRDQETQYF. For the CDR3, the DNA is TGTGCCAGCAGACCCCTAGACAGAGACCAAGAGACCCAGTACTTC.

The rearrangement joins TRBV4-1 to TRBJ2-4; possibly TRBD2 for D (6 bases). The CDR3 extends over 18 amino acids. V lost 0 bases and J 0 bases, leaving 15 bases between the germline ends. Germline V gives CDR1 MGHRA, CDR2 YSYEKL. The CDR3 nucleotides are TGCGCCAGCAGCCAAGAACCGGGGGAGTTATCAGCCAAAAACATTCAGTACTTC. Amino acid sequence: CASSQEPGELSAKNIQYF.